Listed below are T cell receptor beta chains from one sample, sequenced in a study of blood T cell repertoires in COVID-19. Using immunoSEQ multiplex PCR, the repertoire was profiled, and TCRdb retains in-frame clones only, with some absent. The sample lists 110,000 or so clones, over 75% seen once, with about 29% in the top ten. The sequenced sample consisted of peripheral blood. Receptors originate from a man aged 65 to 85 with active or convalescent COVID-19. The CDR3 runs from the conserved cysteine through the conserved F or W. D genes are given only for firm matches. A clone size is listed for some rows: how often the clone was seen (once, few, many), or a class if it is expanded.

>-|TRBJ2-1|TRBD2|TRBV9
CASSVEAGESYNEQFF
TGTGCCAGCAGCGTAGAAGCGGGAGAGTCCTACAATGAGCAGTTCTTC
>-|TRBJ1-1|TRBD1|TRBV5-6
CASSLRRDRGWITEAFF
TGTGCCAGCAGCTTGCGCCGGGACAGGGGGTGGATCACTGAAGCTTTCTTT
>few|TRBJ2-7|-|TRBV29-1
CSVVIPRAGSYEQYF
TGCAGCGTTGTTATCCCCCGGGCAGGGTCCTACGAGCAGTACTTC
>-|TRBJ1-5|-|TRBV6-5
CASNSGTPNQPQHF
TGTGCCAGCAACTCCGGGACACCAAATCAGCCCCAGCATTTT
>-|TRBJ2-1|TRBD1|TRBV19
CASSIEGGYEQFF
TGTGCCAGTAGTATAGAAGGGGGCTATGAGCAGTTCTTC
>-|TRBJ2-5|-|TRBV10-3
CAAAPGQQETQYF
TGTGCCGCAGCCCCCGGACAGCAAGAGACCCAGTACTTC
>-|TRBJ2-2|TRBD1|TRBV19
CASSTSGTGVGELFF
TGTGCCAGTAGTACATCCGGGACAGGGGTCGGGGAGCTGTTTTTT
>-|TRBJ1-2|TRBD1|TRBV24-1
CATSDATGTYGYTF
TGTGCCACCAGTGATGCGACAGGGACCTATGGCTACACCTTC
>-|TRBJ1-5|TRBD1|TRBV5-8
CASSHRDRYGQPQHF
TGTGCCAGCAGCCATAGGGACAGGTACGGGCAGCCCCAGCATTTT
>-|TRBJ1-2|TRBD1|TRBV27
CASSLPGQGNYGYTF
TGTGCCAGCAGCTTACCCGGACAGGGGAACTATGGCTACACCTTC
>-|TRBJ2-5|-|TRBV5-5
CASGGRTAQETQYF
TGTGCCAGCGGGGGAAGGACAGCCCAAGAGACCCAGTACTTC
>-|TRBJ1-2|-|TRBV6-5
CASSLDINYGYTF
TGTGCCAGCAGTTTGGACATTAACTATGGCTACACCTTC
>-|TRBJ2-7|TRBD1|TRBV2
CASTSGGQGGYEQYF
TGTGCCAGCACCTCAGGGGGACAGGGTGGCTACGAGCAGTACTTC
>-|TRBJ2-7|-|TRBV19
CATTDTYYEQYF
TGTGCCACCACGGACACATACTACGAGCAGTACTTC
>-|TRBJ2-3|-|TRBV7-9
CASSLVEDTQYF
TGTGCCAGCAGCTTAGTGGAGGATACGCAGTATTTT
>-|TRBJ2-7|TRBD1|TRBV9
CASSPHSGTGAYEQYF
TGTGCCAGCAGCCCCCACTCCGGGACAGGGGCTTACGAGCAGTACTTC
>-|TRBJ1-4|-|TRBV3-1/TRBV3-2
CASSARATNEKLFF
TGTGCCAGCAGCGCTCGGGCAACTAATGAAAAACTGTTTTTT
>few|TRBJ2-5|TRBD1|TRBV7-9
CASSLGGQGAWETQYF
TGTGCCAGCAGCTTAGGGGGACAGGGGGCATGGGAGACCCAGTACTTC
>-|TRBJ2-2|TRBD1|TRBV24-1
CATSDLRQGDTGELFF
TGTGCCACCAGTGATTTGCGTCAGGGGGACACCGGGGAGCTGTTTTTT
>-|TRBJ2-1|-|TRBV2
CASSLTEQFF
TGTGCCAGCAGTTTGACAGAGCAGTTCTTC
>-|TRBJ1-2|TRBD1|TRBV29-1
CSVEWTGGNYGYTF
TGCAGCGTTGAATGGACAGGGGGTAACTATGGCTACACCTTC
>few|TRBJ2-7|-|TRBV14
CASSQDRVSLMDEQYF
TGTGCCAGCAGCCAAGATCGCGTCTCGCTCATGGACGAGCAGTACTTC
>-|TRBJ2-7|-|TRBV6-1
CASSFVPGSEQYF
TGTGCCAGCAGTTTCGTGCCAGGGTCCGAGCAGTACTTC
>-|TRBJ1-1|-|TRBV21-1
CASSTSGNTEAFF
TGTGCCAGCAGCACCAGTGGGAACACTGAAGCTTTCTTT
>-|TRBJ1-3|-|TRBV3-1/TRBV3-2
CASSQNPAVFGNTIYF
TGTGCCAGCAGCCAAAACCCCGCGGTTTTTGGAAACACCATATATTTT
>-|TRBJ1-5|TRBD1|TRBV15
CATSIQGVNQPQHF
TGTGCCACCAGCATCCAGGGGGTCAATCAGCCCCAGCATTTT
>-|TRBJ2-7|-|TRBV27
CASSLSAGGHEQYF
TGTGCCAGCAGTTTATCGGCAGGGGGGCACGAGCAGTACTTC
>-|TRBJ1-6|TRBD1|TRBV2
CASTRDRGNSPLHF
TGTGCCAGCACGAGGGACAGGGGTAATTCACCCCTCCACTTT
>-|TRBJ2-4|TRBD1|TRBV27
CASRTGGGNIQYF
TGTGCCAGCCGGACAGGGGGCGGAAACATTCAGTACTTC
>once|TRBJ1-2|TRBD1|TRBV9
CASSAGQGVAYGYTF
TGTGCCAGCAGCGCCGGACAGGGGGTCGCCTATGGCTACACCTTC
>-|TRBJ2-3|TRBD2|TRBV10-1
CASSPIAGDPDTQYF
TGCGCCAGCAGCCCTATAGCGGGAGACCCAGATACGCAGTATTTT
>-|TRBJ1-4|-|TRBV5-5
CASRAQGAEKLFF
TGTGCCAGCAGAGCACAAGGGGCGGAAAAACTGTTTTTT
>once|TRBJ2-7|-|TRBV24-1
CATSGQTYEQYF
TGTGCCACCAGTGGACAGACCTACGAGCAGTACTTC
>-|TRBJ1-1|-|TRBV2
CASSVDTNTEAFF
TGTGCCAGCAGTGTGGACACCAACACTGAAGCTTTCTTT
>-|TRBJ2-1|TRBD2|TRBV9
CASSVVPKRLAGRADEQFF
TGTGCCAGCAGCGTAGTCCCAAAAAGACTAGCGGGAAGGGCCGATGAGCAGTTCTTC
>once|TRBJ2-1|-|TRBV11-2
CASSFSGFYNEQFF
TGTGCCAGCAGCTTTAGCGGTTTTTACAATGAGCAGTTCTTC
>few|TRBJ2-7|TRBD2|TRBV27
CASSVGTSGDYEQYF
TGTGCCAGCAGTGTGGGGACTAGCGGAGACTACGAGCAGTACTTC
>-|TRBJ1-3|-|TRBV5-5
CASSLIGASGNTIYF
TGTGCCAGCAGCTTGATAGGAGCCTCTGGAAACACCATATATTTT
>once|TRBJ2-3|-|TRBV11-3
CASSLTLSAGTQYF
TGTGCCAGCAGCTTAACCTTAAGTGCGGGTACGCAGTATTTT
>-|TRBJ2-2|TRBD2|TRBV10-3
CAISPLAGDVGELFF
TGTGCCATCAGTCCCCTAGCGGGAGATGTCGGGGAGCTGTTTTTT
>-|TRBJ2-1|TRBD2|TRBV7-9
CASTPGTSGSDEQFF
TGTGCCAGCACCCCGGGAACTAGCGGGAGCGATGAGCAGTTCTTC
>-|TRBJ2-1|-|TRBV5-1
CASSPLEHYNEQFF
TGCGCCAGCAGCCCGCTGGAGCACTACAATGAGCAGTTCTTC
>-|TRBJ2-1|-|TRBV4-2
CASAPDSYSYNEQFF
TGTGCCAGCGCCCCGGACAGTTACTCCTACAATGAGCAGTTCTTC
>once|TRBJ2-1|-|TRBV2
CASSILSGGGTYNEQFF
TGTGCCAGCAGTATCCTGAGCGGAGGAGGTACCTACAATGAGCAGTTCTTC
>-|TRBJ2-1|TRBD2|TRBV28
CASSLLTSGSMNEQFF
TGTGCCAGCAGTTTATTGACTAGCGGGAGTATGAATGAGCAGTTCTTC
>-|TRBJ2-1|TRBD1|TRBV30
CAGDRGSNEQFF
TGTGCCGGGGACAGGGGTAGCAATGAGCAGTTCTTC
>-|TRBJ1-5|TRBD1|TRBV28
CASSSGQGGNQPQHF
TGTGCCAGCAGCTCGGGACAGGGAGGCAATCAGCCCCAGCATTTT
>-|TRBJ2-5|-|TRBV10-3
CAISDRVVGEGETQYF
TGTGCCATCAGTGACAGGGTAGTGGGCGAAGGAGAGACCCAGTACTTC
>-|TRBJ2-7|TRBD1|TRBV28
CASSLLGQGTYEQYF
TGTGCCAGCAGTTTATTAGGACAGGGTACCTACGAGCAGTACTTC
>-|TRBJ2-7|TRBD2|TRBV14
CASSPSLAGLYEQYF
TGTGCCAGCAGCCCTAGCTTAGCGGGTCTCTACGAGCAGTACTTC
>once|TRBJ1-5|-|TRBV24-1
CATSAGFSNQPQHF
TGTGCCACCAGCGCAGGGTTTAGCAATCAGCCCCAGCATTTT
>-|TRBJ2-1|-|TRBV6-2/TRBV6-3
CASSSGRGGYNEQFF
TGTGCCAGCAGTTCGGGTAGGGGGGGATACAATGAGCAGTTCTTC
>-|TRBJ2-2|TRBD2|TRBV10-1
CARGGGLRMNTGELFF
TGCGCCCGCGGGGGGGGGTTGAGAATGAACACCGGGGAGCTGTTTTTT